This TCR beta chain was observed in a study of beta chain features in type 1 diabetes. Across the whole study: Patient and healthy donor groups were alike in age, gender and cell yields. Study-level findings and limits: PCR might favor shorter templates, equally in patients and controls.

Only a few counts were recorded for this clone. Its antigen is unidentified. The V end was cut by 10 bases, the J end by 6 bases, with 16 bases between. The CDR3 covers 12 residues. The germline V gene encodes CDR1 ENHRY and CDR2 SYGVKD. Expressed TCRB transcripts were sequenced because the isolated RNA had all been reverse transcribed beforehand. Data came from immunoSEQ multiplex PCR; TCRdb stores just in-frame clones and leaves some out. Of hundreds of thousands of clones listed, around a sixth are singletons. The V call is TRBV10-3, the J call TRBJ2-7; D call uncertain. The TCR was taken from a man aged 18-30 years in good health. The source material was naive CD4+ T cells from blood. For the CDR3, the DNA is TGTGCCACCTCATTCGAGACACGCGAGCAGTACTTC. This encodes CATSFETREQYF.